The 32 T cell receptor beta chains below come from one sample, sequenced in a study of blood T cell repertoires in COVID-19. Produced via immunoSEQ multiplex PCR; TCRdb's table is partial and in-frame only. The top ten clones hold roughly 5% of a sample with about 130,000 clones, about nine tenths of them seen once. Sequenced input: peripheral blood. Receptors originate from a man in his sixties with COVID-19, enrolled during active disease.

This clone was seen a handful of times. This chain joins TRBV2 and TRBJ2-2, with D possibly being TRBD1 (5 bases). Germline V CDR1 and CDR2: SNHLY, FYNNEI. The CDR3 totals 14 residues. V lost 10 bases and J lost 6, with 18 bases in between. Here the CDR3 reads CATHRSLRAGELFF. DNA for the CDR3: TGTGCCACCCACAGGTCCCTGAGAGCCGGGGAGCTGTTTTTT.

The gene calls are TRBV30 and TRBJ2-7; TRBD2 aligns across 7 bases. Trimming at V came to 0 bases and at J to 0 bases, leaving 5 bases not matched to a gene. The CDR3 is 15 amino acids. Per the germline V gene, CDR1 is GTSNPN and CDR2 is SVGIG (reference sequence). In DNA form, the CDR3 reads TGTGCCTGGAGTGTAGGCGGCGGGAGCTCCTACGAGCAGTACTTC. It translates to CAWSVGGGSSYEQYF.

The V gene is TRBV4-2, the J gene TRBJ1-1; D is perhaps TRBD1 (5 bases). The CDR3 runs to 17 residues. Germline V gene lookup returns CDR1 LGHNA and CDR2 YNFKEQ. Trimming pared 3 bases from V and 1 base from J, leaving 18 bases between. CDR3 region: CASSHNSAGVTNTEAFF. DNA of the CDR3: TGTGCCAGCAGCCATAATTCCGCGGGGGTTACGAACACTGAAGCTTTCTTT.

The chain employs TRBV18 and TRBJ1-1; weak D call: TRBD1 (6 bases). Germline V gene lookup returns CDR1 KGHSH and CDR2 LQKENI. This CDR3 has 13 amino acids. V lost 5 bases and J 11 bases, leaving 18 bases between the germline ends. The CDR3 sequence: CASSVGGNRAAFF. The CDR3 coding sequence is TGTGCCAGCTCAGTCGGGGGGAACAGGGCGGCTTTCTTT.

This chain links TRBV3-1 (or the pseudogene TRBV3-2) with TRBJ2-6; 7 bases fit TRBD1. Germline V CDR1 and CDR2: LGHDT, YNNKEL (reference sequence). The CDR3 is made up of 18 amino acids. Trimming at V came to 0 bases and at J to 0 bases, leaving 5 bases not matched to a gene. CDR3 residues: CASSQDPTGHSGANVLTF. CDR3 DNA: TGTGCCAGCAGCCAAGATCCGACAGGGCACTCTGGGGCCAACGTCCTGACTTTC.

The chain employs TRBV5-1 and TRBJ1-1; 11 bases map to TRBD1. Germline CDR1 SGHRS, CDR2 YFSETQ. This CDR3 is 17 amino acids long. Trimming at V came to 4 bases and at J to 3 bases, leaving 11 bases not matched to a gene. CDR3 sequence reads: CASSERTGGGEHTEAFF. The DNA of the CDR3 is TGCGCCAGCAGCGAGAGGACAGGGGGCGGAGAGCACACTGAAGCTTTCTTT.

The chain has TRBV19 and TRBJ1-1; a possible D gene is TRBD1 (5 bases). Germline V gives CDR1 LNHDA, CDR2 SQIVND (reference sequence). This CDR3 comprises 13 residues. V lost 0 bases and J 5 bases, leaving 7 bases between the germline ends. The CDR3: CASSIDRQTEAFF. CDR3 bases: TGTGCCAGTAGTATAGATCGACAGACTGAAGCTTTCTTT.

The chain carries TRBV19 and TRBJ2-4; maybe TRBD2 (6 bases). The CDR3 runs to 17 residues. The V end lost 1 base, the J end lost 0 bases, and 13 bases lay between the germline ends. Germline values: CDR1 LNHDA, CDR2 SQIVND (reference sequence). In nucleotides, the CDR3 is TGTGCCAGTAGTATAGGGGGACTCGAGCTAGCCAAAAACATTCAGTACTTC. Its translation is CASSIGGLELAKNIQYF. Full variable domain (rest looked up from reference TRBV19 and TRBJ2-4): DGGITQSPKYLFRKEGQNVTLSCEQNLNHDAMYWYRQDPGQGLRLIYYSQIVNDFQKGDIAEGYSVSREKKESFPLTVTSAQKNPTAFYLCASSIGGLELAKNIQYFGAGTRLSVL.

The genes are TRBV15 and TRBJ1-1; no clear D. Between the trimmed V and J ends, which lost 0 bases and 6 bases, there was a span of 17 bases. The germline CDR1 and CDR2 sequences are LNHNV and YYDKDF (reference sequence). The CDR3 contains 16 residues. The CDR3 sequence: CATSRDRKPSPPEAFF. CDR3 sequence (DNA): TGTGCCACCAGCAGAGATCGTAAGCCTAGCCCCCCTGAAGCTTTCTTT.

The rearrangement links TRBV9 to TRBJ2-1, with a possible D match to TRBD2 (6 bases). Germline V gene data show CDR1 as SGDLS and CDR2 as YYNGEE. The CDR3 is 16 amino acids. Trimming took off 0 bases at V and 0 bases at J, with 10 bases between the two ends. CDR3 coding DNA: TGTGCCAGCAGCGTAGTAGCGGTGAGCTCCTACAATGAGCAGTTCTTC. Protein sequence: CASSVVAVSSYNEQFF. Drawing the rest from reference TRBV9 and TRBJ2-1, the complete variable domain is DSGVTQTPKHLITATGQRVTLRCSPRSGDLSVYWYQQSLDQGLQFLIQYYNGEERAKGNILERFSAQQFPDLHSELNLSSLELGDSALYFCASSVVAVSSYNEQFFGPGTRLTVL.

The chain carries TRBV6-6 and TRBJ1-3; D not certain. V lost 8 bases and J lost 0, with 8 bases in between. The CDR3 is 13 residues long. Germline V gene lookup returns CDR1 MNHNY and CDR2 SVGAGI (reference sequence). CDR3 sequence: CASGDNSGNTIYF. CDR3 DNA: TGTGCCAGCGGTGACAACTCTGGAAACACCATATATTTT.

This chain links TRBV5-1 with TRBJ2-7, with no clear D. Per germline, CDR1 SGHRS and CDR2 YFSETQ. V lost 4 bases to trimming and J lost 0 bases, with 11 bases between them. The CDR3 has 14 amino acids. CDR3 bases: TGCGCCAGCAGCCCGGGTACGAGCTCCTACGAGCAGTACTTC. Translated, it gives CASSPGTSSYEQYF. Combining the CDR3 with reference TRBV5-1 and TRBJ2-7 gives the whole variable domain KAGVTQTPRYLIKTRGQQVTLSCSPISGHRSVSWYQQTPGQGLQFLFEYFSETQRNKGNFPGRFSGRQFSNSRSEMNVSTLELGDSALYLCASSPGTSSYEQYFGPGTRLTVT.

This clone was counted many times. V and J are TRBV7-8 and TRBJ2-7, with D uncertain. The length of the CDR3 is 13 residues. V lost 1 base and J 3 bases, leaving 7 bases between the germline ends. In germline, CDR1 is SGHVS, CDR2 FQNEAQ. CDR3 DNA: TGTGCCAGCAGCTTAGGGTCTAACTACGAGCAGTACTTC. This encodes CASSLGSNYEQYF.

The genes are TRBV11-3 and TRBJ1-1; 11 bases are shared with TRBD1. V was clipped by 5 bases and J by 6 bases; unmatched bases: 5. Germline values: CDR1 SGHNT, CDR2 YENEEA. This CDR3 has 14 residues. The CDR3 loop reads CASSPGTGGSEAFF. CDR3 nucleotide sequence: TGTGCCAGCAGCCCTGGGACAGGGGGTTCTGAAGCTTTCTTT.

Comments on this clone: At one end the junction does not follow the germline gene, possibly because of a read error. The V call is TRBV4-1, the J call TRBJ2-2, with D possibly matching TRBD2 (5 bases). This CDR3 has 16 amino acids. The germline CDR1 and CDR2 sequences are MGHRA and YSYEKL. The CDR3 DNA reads TGCGCCAGCAGACAAGGAGGCGAACTGAACACCGGGGAGCTGTTTTTT. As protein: CASRQGGELNTGELFF.

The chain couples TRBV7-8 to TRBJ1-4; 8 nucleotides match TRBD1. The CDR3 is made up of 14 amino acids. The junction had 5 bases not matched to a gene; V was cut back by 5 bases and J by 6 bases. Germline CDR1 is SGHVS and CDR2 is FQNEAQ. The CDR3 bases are TGTGCCAGCAGCGTCGGACAGGGTTATGAAAAACTGTTTTTT. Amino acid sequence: CASSVGQGYEKLFF.

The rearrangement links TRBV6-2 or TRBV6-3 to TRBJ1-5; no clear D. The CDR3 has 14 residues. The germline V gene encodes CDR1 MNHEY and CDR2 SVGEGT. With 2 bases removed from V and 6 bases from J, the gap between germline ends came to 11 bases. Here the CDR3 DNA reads TGTGCCAGCAGTTACAGAGGTTTAGGTCAGCCCCAGCATTTT. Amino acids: CASSYRGLGQPQHF.

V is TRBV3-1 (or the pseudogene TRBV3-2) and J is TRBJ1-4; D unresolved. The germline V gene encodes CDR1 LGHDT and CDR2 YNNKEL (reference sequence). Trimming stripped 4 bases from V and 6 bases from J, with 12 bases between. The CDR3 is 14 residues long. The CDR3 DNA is TGTGCCAGCAGCCGCCGGGTCCCGGATGAAAAACTGTTTTTT. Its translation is CASSRRVPDEKLFF.

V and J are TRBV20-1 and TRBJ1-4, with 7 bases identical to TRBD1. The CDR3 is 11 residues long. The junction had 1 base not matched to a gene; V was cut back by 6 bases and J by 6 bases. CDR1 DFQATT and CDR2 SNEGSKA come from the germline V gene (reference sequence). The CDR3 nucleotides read TGCAGTGCAGACAGGGATGAAAAACTGTTTTTT. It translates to CSADRDEKLFF.

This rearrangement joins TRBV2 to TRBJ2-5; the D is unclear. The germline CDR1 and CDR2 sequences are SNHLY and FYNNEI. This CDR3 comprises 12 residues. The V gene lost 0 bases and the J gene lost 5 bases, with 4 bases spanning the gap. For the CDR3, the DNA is TGTGCCAGCAGTGAAGCCGGGGAGACCCAGTACTTC. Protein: CASSEAGETQYF.

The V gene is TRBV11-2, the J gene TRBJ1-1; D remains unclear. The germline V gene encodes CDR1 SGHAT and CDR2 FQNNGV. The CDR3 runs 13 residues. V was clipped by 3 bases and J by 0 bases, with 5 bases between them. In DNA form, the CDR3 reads TGTGCCAGCAGCTTTGAGATGAACACTGAAGCTTTCTTT. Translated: CASSFEMNTEAFF.

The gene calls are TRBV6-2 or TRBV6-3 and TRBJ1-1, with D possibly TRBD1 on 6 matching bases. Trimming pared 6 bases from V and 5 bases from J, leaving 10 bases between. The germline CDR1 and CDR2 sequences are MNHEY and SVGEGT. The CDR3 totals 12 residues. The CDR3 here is CASSLRGTEAFF. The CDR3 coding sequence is TGTGCCAGCAGCCTCAGGGGTACTGAAGCTTTCTTT.

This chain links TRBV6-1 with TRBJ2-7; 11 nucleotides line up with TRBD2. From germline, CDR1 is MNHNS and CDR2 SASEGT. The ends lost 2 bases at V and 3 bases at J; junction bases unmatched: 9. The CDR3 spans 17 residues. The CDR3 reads CASSEFRTSGFNYEQYF. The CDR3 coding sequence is TGTGCCAGCAGTGAATTCCGGACTAGCGGGTTTAACTACGAGCAGTACTTC.

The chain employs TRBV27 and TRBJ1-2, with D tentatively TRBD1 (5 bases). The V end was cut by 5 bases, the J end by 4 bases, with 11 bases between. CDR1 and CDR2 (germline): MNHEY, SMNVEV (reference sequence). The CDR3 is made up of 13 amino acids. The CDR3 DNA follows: TGTGCCAGCAGTGATAAGGACATCTATGGCTACACCTTC. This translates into CASSDKDIYGYTF.

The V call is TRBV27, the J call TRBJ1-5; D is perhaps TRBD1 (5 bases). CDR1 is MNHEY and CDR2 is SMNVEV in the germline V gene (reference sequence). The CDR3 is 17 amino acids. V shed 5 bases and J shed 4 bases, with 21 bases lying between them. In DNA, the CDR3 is TGTGCCAGCAGTCACTCCTTCGGGGGGGTCGGGAATCAGCCCCAGCATTTT. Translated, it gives CASSHSFGGVGNQPQHF.

This chain's CDR3 is CASSLGLAGTYEQYF. In nucleotides, the CDR3 is TGTGCCAGCAGCTTGGGACTAGCGGGGACCTACGAGCAGTACTTC. The chain uses TRBV5-8 and TRBJ2-7; 11 bases fit TRBD2. Germline CDR1 and CDR2: SGHTS and YDEGEE. The CDR3 runs 15 residues. After removal of 0 bases from V and 2 bases from J, the junction contained 1 base not matched to a gene.

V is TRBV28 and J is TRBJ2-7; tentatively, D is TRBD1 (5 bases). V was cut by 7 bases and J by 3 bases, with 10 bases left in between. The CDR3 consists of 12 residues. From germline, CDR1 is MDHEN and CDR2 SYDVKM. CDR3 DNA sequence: TGTGCCAGCAAACACAGGAGCTACGAGCAGTACTTC. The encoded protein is CASKHRSYEQYF.

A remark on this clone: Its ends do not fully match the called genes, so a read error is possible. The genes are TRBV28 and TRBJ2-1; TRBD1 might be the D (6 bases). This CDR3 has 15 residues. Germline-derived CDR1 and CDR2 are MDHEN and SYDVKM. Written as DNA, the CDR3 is TGTGCCAGCAGAATCCGGGGACAACGCTACGATGAGCAGTTCTTC. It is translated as CASRIRGQRYDEQFF. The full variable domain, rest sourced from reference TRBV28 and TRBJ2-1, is DVKVTQSSRYLVKRTGEKVFLECVQDMDHENMFWYRQDPGLGLRLIYFSYDVKMKEKGDIPEGYSVSREKKERFSLILESASTNQTSMYLCASRIRGQRYDEQFFGPGTRLTVL.

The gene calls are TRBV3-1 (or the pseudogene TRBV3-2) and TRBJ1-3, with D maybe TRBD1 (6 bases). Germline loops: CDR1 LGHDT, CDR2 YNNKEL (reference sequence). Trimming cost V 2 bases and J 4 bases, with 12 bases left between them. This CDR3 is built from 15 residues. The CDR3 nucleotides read TGTGCCAGCAGCCAATGGACAGCAGGGGGAAACACCATATATTTT. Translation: CASSQWTAGGNTIYF.

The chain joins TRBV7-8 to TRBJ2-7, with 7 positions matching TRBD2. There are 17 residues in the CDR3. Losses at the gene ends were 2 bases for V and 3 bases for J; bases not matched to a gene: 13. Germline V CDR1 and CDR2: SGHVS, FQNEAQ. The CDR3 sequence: CASSLRLADSSFYEQYF. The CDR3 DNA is TGTGCCAGCAGCTTACGGCTAGCGGACTCCTCTTTCTACGAGCAGTACTTC. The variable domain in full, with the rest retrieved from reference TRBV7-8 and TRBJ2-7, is GAGVSQSPRYKVAKRGQDVALRCDPISGHVSLFWYQQALGQGPEFLTYFQNEAQLDKSGLPSDRFFAERPEGSVSTLKIQRTQQEDSAVYLCASSLRLADSSFYEQYFGPGTRLTVT.

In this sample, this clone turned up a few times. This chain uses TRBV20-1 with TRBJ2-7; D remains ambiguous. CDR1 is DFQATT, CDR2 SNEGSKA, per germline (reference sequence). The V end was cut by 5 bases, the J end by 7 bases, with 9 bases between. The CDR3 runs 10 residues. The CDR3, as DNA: TGCAGTGCTGGTGACAATGAGCAGTACTTC. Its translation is CSAGDNEQYF.

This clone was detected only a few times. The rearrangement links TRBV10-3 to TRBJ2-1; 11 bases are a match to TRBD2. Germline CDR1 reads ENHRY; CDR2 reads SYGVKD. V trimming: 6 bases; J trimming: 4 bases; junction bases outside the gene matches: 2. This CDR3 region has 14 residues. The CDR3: CAIRGLAGYNEQFF. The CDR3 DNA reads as TGTGCCATCAGAGGACTAGCGGGTTACAATGAGCAGTTCTTC.